This T cell receptor (beta chain) was sequenced during a study of early T cells in non-severe SARS-CoV-2 infection. Study-wide context: Sequencing of bulk RNA from unsorted whole blood was done, without chain pairing.

A single record per CDR3 protein comes from TCRdb applying MiXCR to the 5' RACE reads. The data contain 68,000 or so distinct CDR3 sequences, roughly a tenth of them seen just once; the ten biggest clones take up approximately 5.9%. This CDR3 region has 11 residues. The V end lost 8 bases, the J end lost 2 bases, and 6 bases lay between the germline ends. CDR1 and CDR2 (germline): SEHNR, FQNEAQ (reference sequence). The source is an adult who was a healthcare worker with PCR-confirmed SARS-CoV-2 infection or an uninfected control (not recorded which). The sequenced material came from whole blood. The rearrangement joins TRBV7-9 to TRBJ2-5; perhaps TRBD2 as D (6 bases). The CDR3 protein is CASGGQETQYF. For the CDR3, the DNA is TGTGCCAGCGGAGGGCAAGAGACCCAGTACTTC.